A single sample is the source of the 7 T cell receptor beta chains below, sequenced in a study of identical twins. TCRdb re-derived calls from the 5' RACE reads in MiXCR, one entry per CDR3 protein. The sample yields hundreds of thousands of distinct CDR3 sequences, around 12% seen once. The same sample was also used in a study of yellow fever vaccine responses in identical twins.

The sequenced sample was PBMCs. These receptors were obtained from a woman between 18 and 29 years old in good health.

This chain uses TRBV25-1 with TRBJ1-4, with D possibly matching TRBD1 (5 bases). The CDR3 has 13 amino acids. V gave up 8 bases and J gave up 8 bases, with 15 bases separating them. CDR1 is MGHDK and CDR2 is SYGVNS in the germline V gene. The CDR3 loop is CASSGTGSEKLFF. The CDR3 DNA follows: TGTGCCAGCTCCGGGACCGGTAGCGAAAAACTGTTTTTT.

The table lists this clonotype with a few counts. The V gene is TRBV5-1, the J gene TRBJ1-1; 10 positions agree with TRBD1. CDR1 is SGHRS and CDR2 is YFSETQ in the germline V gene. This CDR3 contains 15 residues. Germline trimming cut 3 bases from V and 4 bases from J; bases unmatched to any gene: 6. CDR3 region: CASSSGGQGGTEAFF. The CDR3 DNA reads TGCGCCAGCAGCTCTGGCGGACAGGGGGGCACTGAAGCTTTCTTT.

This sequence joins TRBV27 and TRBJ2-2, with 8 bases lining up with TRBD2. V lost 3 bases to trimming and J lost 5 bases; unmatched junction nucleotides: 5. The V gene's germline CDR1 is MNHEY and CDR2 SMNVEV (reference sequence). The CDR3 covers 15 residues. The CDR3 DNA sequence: TGTGCCAGCAGTTTGTTGGGACTAGGGACCGGGGAGCTGTTTTTT. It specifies CASSLLGLGTGELFF.

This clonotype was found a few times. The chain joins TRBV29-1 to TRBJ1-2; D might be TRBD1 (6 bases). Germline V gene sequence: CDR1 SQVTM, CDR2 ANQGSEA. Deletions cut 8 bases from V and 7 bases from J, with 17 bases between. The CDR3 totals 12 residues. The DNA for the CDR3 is TGCAGCACACCAAGGGCCAGGGGTGGCTACACCTTC. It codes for CSTPRARGGYTF.

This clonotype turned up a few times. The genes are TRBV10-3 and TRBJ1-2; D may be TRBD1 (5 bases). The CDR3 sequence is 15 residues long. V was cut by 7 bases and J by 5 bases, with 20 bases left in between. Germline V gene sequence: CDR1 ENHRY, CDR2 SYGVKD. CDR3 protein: CAITKQPTAKYGYTF. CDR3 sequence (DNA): TGTGCCATCACCAAGCAACCGACAGCCAAATATGGCTACACCTTC.

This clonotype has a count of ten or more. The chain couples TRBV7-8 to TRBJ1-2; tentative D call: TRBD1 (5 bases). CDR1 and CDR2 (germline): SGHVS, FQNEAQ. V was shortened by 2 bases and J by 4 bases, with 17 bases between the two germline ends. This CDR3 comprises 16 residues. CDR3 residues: CASSLSRQLFSYGYTF. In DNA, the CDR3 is TGTGCCAGCAGCTTAAGCCGACAGCTATTCTCCTATGGCTACACCTTC.

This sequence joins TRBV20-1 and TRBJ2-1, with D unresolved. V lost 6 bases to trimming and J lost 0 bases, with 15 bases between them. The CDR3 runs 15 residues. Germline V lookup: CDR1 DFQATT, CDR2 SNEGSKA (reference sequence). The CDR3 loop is CSADRLGSSYNEQFF. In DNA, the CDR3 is TGCAGTGCCGATCGACTGGGAAGCTCCTACAATGAGCAGTTCTTC.